These 25 T cell receptor beta chains were sequenced from one sample in a study of blood T cell repertoires in COVID-19. Measured with immunoSEQ multiplex PCR; TCRdb has only the in-frame clones, and not every one. The profile covers about 250,000 clones, with 85% to 90% appearing a single time and roughly 1.7% taken by the ten largest. Input material: PBMCs or T cells enriched from blood (not recorded which). These receptors all come from a man in his forties who had recovered from COVID-19.

The rearrangement joins TRBV27 to TRBJ2-7; perhaps TRBD1 as D (7 bases). This CDR3 region has 13 residues. V shed 2 bases and J shed 7 bases, with 12 bases lying between them. Germline CDR1 reads MNHEY; CDR2 reads SMNVEV (reference sequence). The CDR3 DNA is TGTGCCAGCAGTTTAGAGGGGGCGGGAGAGCAGTACTTC. Translation: CASSLEGAGEQYF.

V is TRBV19 and J is TRBJ1-2; TRBD1 agrees at 8 bases. The CDR3 extends over 14 amino acids. Per the germline V gene, CDR1 is LNHDA and CDR2 is SQIVND (reference sequence). Losses at the gene ends were 5 bases for V and 4 bases for J; bases not matched to a gene: 6. CDR3 coding DNA: TGTGCCAGTAGTGGCGACAGGGGAGGCTATGGCTACACCTTC. Its protein is CASSGDRGGYGYTF.

This chain joins TRBV19 and TRBJ2-3; a weak D match, TRBD1 (9 bases). Trimming stripped 8 bases from V and 3 bases from J, with 18 bases between. Germline assignment: CDR1 LNHDA and CDR2 SQIVND (reference sequence). This CDR3 comprises 15 residues. This CDR3 is CASSGGTGRTDTQYF. DNA for the CDR3: TGTGCCAGTTCGGGGGGGACAGGGAGGACAGATACGCAGTATTTT.

The J gene is TRBJ1-1, the V gene TRBV2; possible D gene TRBD1, 5 bases. V was trimmed by 6 bases and J by 1 base, leaving 9 bases between them. Germline V gives CDR1 SNHLY, CDR2 FYNNEI. There are 13 residues in the CDR3. This CDR3 reads CASRGEGNTEAFF. The CDR3 DNA follows: TGTGCCAGCAGGGGGGAGGGGAACACTGAAGCTTTCTTT.

The genes are TRBV28 and TRBJ2-7, with a tentative D call TRBD1 (6 bases). CDR1 is MDHEN and CDR2 is SYDVKM in the germline V gene. V lost 1 base to trimming and J lost 3 bases, with 13 bases between them. CDR3 length: 15 amino acids. The CDR3 DNA is TGTGCCAGCAGTTTATACGGACAAGGGGGCTACGAGCAGTACTTC. Its protein is CASSLYGQGGYEQYF.

The V gene is TRBV3-1 (or the pseudogene TRBV3-2), the J gene TRBJ1-4, with 7 bases fitting TRBD1. CDR3 length equals 12 residues. V shed 6 bases, J shed 10 bases, and the junction held 5 bases outside the gene matches. CDR1 and CDR2 (germline): LGHDT, YNNKEL (reference sequence). Here the CDR3 reads CASSRQGGKLFF. In DNA, the CDR3 is TGTGCCAGCAGTCGACAGGGCGGAAAACTGTTTTTT.

The chain carries TRBV27 and TRBJ2-7; D may be TRBD2 (6 bases). This CDR3 has 15 residues. Germline loops: CDR1 MNHEY, CDR2 SMNVEV (reference sequence). Trimming left V 2 bases short and J 2 bases short, with 13 bases between. The CDR3 sequence is CASSLRGGMAYEQYF. In DNA form, the CDR3 reads TGTGCCAGCAGTTTAAGGGGCGGGATGGCCTACGAGCAGTACTTC.

The count of this clone is one. The gene calls are TRBV15 and TRBJ1-1; no clear D. The CDR3 totals 14 residues. Germline assignment: CDR1 LNHNV and CDR2 YYDKDF (reference sequence). Trimming took 1 base from V and 0 from J, leaving 6 bases between them. The CDR3 sequence: CATSRATVNTEAFF. For the CDR3, the DNA is TGTGCCACCAGCAGAGCTACAGTGAACACTGAAGCTTTCTTT.

J is TRBJ1-6 and V is TRBV5-1; possibly TRBD1 for D (5 bases). Germline V gene lookup returns CDR1 SGHRS and CDR2 YFSETQ. V was clipped by 2 bases and J by 8 bases, with 8 bases between them. This CDR3 has 13 amino acids. The CDR3 reads CASSLQDHSPLHF. CDR3 bases: TGCGCCAGCAGCTTACAGGATCATTCACCCCTCCACTTT.

The chain employs TRBV5-5 and TRBJ1-4; the match to TRBD1 covers 10 bases. The CDR3 loop spans 15 amino acids. V shed 4 bases and J 4 bases; nucleotides not matched to a gene: 4. Germline V gene lookup returns CDR1 SGHKS and CDR2 YYEKEE (reference sequence). The CDR3 DNA sequence: TGTGCCAGCAGCCTTGGGACAGGGGATAATGAAAAACTGTTTTTT. As protein: CASSLGTGDNEKLFF.

V gene TRBV9 combines with J gene TRBJ1-6; 9 bases line up with TRBD1. Trimming took 4 bases from V and 3 from J; bases not matched to a gene: 5. The CDR3 has 16 amino acids. Germline CDR1 SGDLS, CDR2 YYNGEE. CDR3 protein: CASSLGTGSYNSPLHF. CDR3 nucleotides: TGTGCCAGCAGCTTGGGGACAGGGAGCTATAATTCACCCCTCCACTTT.

This rearrangement joins TRBV4-1 to TRBJ2-7; 8 bases align to TRBD1. Germline assignment: CDR1 MGHRA and CDR2 YSYEKL. J was trimmed by 6 bases and V by 3 bases; bases with no gene match: 7. CDR3 length: 14 amino acids. The CDR3 nucleotides read TGCGCCAGCAGCCACGGCCAGGGGGCAGTCGAGCAGTACTTC. It codes for CASSHGQGAVEQYF.

J is TRBJ2-1 and V is TRBV15; D ambiguous. There are 13 residues in the CDR3. The V gene's germline CDR1 is LNHNV and CDR2 YYDKDF (reference sequence). The V gene lost 5 bases and the J gene lost 7 bases, with 12 bases spanning the gap. In nucleotides, the CDR3 is TGTGCCACCAGCCCGCCAACGAGGAATGAGCAGTTCTTC. Its translation is CATSPPTRNEQFF.

This chain connects TRBV11-2 to TRBJ2-7; 7 nucleotides match TRBD2. V shed 2 bases and J 0 bases; nucleotides not matched to a gene: 4. Germline CDR1 reads SGHAT; CDR2 reads FQNNGV. The CDR3 loop spans 15 amino acids. CDR3 region: CASSLFPGGSYEQYF. CDR3 nucleotides: TGTGCCAGCAGCTTATTCCCGGGGGGCTCCTACGAGCAGTACTTC.

This chain uses TRBV6-4 with TRBJ2-1, with 10 bases identical to TRBD1. This CDR3 spans 13 amino acids. V lost 6 bases to trimming and J lost 9 bases; unmatched junction nucleotides: 5. CDR1 is MRHNA and CDR2 is SNTAGT in the germline V gene. The CDR3 loop reads CASRGQGLSEQFF. In DNA, the CDR3 is TGTGCCAGCAGGGGACAGGGGCTTAGTGAGCAGTTCTTC.

The rearrangement links TRBV4-1 to TRBJ2-1; 10 bases are shared with TRBD2. The CDR3 has 16 residues. Germline V gene sequence: CDR1 MGHRA, CDR2 YSYEKL. The junction had 8 bases not matched to a gene; V was cut back by 0 bases and J by 9 bases. The CDR3 DNA sequence: TGCGCCAGCAGCCAAGAGGGAGCGGGGGGGCGGTCTGAGCAGTTCTTC. Translation gives CASSQEGAGGRSEQFF.

The chain has TRBV28 and TRBJ2-2, with D possibly being TRBD1 (5 bases). The germline CDR1 and CDR2 sequences are MDHEN and SYDVKM. CDR3 size: 14 residues. V was cut by 3 bases and J by 3 bases, with 8 bases left in between. The CDR3 reads CASSLGRDTGELFF. The CDR3 bases are TGTGCCAGCAGTTTGGGCAGGGACACCGGGGAGCTGTTTTTT.

The V call is TRBV7-2, the J call TRBJ2-5, with TRBD2 identical over 16 bases. The CDR3 totals 16 residues. The V and J ends lost 6 bases and 4 bases, in that order; junction bases with no gene match: 5. In germline, CDR1 is SGHTA, CDR2 FQGNSA. The CDR3 sequence: CASSPGLAGGGETQYF. DNA for the CDR3: TGTGCCAGCAGTCCGGGACTAGCGGGAGGGGGAGAGACCCAGTACTTC.

To note about this clone: The junction differs from germline at one of its ends, possibly a read error. The rearrangement joins TRBV20-1 to TRBJ1-5; unclear D gene. Germline-derived CDR1 and CDR2 are DFQATT and SNEGSKA (reference sequence). The CDR3 spans 11 residues. The CDR3 nucleotides are TGCAGTGCTTTTTGGTCTCAGACCCAGCATTTT. Amino acids: CSAFWSQTQHF.

J is TRBJ1-5 and V is TRBV7-9; 9 bases are a match to TRBD1. The CDR3 has 17 amino acids. The junction had 8 bases not matched to a gene; V was cut back by 1 base and J by 4 bases. CDR1 SEHNR and CDR2 FQNEAQ come from the germline V gene (reference sequence). The CDR3 nucleotides are TGTGCCAGCAGCTTAGGATCGGGACAGGGTGGTAATCAGCCCCAGCATTTT. Translating it yields CASSLGSGQGGNQPQHF.

The chain uses TRBV30 and TRBJ1-6, with TRBD1 identical over 10 bases. V dropped 5 bases and J dropped 10; count of bases not matched to a gene: 5. Germline V lookup: CDR1 GTSNPN, CDR2 SVGIG (reference sequence). The CDR3 has 13 amino acids. In nucleotides, the CDR3 is TGTGCCTGGGAGGACAGGGGGGACTCACCCCTCCACTTT. Protein: CAWEDRGDSPLHF.

This clone was observed a single time. The chain employs TRBV7-2 and TRBJ1-1; no clear D gene. Germline values: CDR1 SGHTA, CDR2 FQGNSA. This CDR3 is built from 14 residues. The V end lost 4 bases, the J end lost 2 bases, and 11 bases lay between the germline ends. CDR3 region: CASSSRGGNTEAFF. As DNA, the CDR3 is TGTGCCAGCAGCTCCCGCGGCGGTAACACTGAAGCTTTCTTT.

The chain uses TRBV2 and TRBJ2-1, with TRBD2 identical over 11 bases. Germline CDR1 is SNHLY and CDR2 is FYNNEI. V trimming: 6 bases; J trimming: 2 bases; junction bases outside the gene matches: 15. The CDR3 runs to 19 residues. The chain's CDR3 is CASRFRTGTSGLTYNEQFF. The CDR3 bases are TGTGCCAGCAGGTTTAGAACCGGGACTAGCGGATTGACCTACAATGAGCAGTTCTTC.

The rearrangement joins TRBV6-6 to TRBJ2-3; D call uncertain. Germline V gene data show CDR1 as MNHNY and CDR2 as SVGAGI (reference sequence). There are 15 residues in the CDR3. V was pared by 2 bases and J by 5 bases, with 14 bases between. CDR3 nucleotides: TGTGCCAGCAGTTACCTTGGCGGAACTTTAGATACGCAGTATTTT. Amino acid sequence: CASSYLGGTLDTQYF.

This clone was found a few times. The chain employs TRBV9 and TRBJ1-2; 11 nucleotides line up with TRBD1. This CDR3 region has 16 residues. V gave up 3 bases and J gave up 4 bases; unmatched junction bases: 8. CDR1 is SGDLS and CDR2 is YYNGEE in the germline V gene. CDR3 coding DNA: TGTGCCAGCAGCGCAGGACAGGGGGCTGTGTTCTATGGCTACACCTTC. Protein sequence: CASSAGQGAVFYGYTF. Looking up the rest from reference TRBV9 and TRBJ1-2 gives the full variable domain: DSGVTQTPKHLITATGQRVTLRCSPRSGDLSVYWYQQSLDQGLQFLIQYYNGEERAKGNILERFSAQQFPDLHSELNLSSLELGDSALYFCASSAGQGAVFYGYTFGSGTRLTVV.